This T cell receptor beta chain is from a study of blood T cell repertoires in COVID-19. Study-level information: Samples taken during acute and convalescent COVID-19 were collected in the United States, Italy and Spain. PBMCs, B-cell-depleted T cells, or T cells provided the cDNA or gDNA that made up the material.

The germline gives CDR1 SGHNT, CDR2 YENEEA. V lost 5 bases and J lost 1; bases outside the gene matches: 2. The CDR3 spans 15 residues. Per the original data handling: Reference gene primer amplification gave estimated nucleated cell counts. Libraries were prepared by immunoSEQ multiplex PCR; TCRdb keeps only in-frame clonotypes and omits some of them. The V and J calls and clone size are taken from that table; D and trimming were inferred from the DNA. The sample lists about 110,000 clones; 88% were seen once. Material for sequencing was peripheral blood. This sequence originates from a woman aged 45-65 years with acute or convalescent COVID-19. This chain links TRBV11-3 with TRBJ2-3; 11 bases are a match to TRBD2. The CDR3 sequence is CASSPGLAGTDTQYF. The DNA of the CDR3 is TGTGCCAGCAGCCCGGGACTAGCGGGCACAGATACGCAGTATTTT.